This TCR beta chain was obtained from a study of molecular identifiers for immune sequencing clone quantification. J was trimmed by 3 bases and V by 3 bases; bases with no gene match: 8. Germline CDR1 reads DFQATT; CDR2 reads SNEGSKA (reference sequence). The CDR3 is made up of 14 amino acids. This clonotype appeared many times. TCRdb redid the calling of the PCR reads with MiXCR, one entry per CDR3 protein. This table holds 600,000 to 650,000 distinct CDR3 sequences, roughly 21% found once. V usage is TRBV20-1 and J usage is TRBJ2-7; the match to TRBD1 covers 7 bases. Sequencing used naive CD8+ T cells from blood, with Jurkat cell RNA spiked in. Subset here: FACS-sorted CD8+CD4-CCR7+CD45RA+ naive T cells. This clonotype was sampled from a human donor in good health. Some libraries in this study had Jurkat cell RNA spiked in. The CDR3 DNA reads TGCAGTGCTAGTTCCTCGGACAGGTACTACGAGCAGTACTTC. It codes for CSASSSDRYYEQYF.